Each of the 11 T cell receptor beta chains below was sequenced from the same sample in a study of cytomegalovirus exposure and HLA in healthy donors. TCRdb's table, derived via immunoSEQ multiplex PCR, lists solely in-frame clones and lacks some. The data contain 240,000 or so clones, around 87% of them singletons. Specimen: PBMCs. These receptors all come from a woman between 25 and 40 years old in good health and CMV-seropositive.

Here the CDR3 DNA reads TGTGCCAGCAGTGAAGGAGGGTTGGGCACAGATACGCAGTATTTT. Translated, it gives CASSEGGLGTDTQYF. The rearrangement uses TRBV2 and TRBJ2-3; D might be TRBD2 (5 bases). V was clipped by 1 base and J by 1 base, with 9 bases between them. Germline V gene sequence: CDR1 SNHLY, CDR2 FYNNEI. The CDR3 is made up of 15 amino acids.

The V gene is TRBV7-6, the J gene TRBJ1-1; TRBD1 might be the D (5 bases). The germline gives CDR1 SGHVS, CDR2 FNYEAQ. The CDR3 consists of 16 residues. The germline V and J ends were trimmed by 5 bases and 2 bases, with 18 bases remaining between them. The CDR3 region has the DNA TGTGCCAGCAGCCCGGGAGAGGGGCTGAGAAACACTGAAGCTTTCTTT. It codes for CASSPGEGLRNTEAFF. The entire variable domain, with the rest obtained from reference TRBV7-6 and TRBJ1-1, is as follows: GAGVSQSPRYKVTKRGQDVALRCDPISGHVSLYWYRQALGQGPEFLTYFNYEAQQDKSGLPNDRFSAERPEGSISTLTIQRTEQRDSAMYRCASSPGEGLRNTEAFFGQGTRLTVV.

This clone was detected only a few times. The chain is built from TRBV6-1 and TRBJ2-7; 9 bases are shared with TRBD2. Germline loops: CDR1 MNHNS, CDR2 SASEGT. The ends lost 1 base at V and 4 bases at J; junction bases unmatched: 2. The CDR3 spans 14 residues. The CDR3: CASSEGAGGYEQYF. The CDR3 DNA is TGTGCCAGCAGTGAAGGTGCGGGGGGGTACGAGCAGTACTTC.

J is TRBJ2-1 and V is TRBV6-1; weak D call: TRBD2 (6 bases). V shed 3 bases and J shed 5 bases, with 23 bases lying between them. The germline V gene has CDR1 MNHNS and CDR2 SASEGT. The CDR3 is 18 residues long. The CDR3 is CASSEGGGSRKRDNEQFF. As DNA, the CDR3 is TGTGCCAGCAGTGAGGGGGGAGGCAGCAGGAAACGAGACAATGAGCAGTTCTTC.

The CDR3 loop reads CASSSPTSVTPEQYF. CDR3 nucleotide sequence: TGTGCCAGCAGCTCCCCCACTAGCGTAACGCCCGAGCAGTACTTC. V gene TRBV7-9 combines with J gene TRBJ2-7, with 7 bases matching TRBD2. The CDR3 sequence is 15 residues long. V trimming: 4 bases; J trimming: 6 bases; junction bases outside the gene matches: 12. CDR1 and CDR2 (germline): SEHNR, FQNEAQ (reference sequence).

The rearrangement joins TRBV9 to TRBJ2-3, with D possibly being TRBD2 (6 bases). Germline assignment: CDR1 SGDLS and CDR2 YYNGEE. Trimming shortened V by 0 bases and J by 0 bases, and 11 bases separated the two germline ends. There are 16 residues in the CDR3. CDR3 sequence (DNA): TGTGCCAGCAGCGTAGTGCCTAGCGTTAGCACAGATACGCAGTATTTT. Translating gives CASSVVPSVSTDTQYF. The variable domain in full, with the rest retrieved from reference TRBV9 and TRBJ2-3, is DSGVTQTPKHLITATGQRVTLRCSPRSGDLSVYWYQQSLDQGLQFLIQYYNGEERAKGNILERFSAQQFPDLHSELNLSSLELGDSALYFCASSVVPSVSTDTQYFGPGTRLTVL.

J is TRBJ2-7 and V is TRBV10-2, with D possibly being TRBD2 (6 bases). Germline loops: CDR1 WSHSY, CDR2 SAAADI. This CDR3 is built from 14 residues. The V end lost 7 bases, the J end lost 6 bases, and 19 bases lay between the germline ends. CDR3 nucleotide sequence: TGCGCCAGCAAAATTCTCGGCGGGATCGGCGAGCAGTACTTC. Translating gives CASKILGGIGEQYF.

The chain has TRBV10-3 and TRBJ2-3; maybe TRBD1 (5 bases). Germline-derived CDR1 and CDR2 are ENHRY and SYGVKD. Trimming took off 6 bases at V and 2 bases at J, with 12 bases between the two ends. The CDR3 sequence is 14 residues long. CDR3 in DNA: TGTGCCATCAGACAGGACACGTCCACAGATACGCAGTATTTT. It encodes CAIRQDTSTDTQYF.

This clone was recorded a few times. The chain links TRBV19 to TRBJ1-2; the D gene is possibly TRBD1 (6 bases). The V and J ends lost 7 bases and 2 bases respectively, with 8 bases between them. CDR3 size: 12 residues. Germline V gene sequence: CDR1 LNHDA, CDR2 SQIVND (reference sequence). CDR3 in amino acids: CASMRGNYGYTF. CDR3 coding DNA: TGTGCCAGTATGAGGGGGAACTATGGCTACACCTTC.

Here the CDR3 DNA reads TGTGCCGTCGGGACAGGTGAGACCTACGAGCAGTACTTC. Translating it yields CAVGTGETYEQYF. The chain combines TRBV10-3 with TRBJ2-7, with TRBD1 matching over 8 bases. Losses at the gene ends were 11 bases for V and 2 bases for J; bases not matched to a gene: 8. Looked up from germline, CDR1 is ENHRY and CDR2 is SYGVKD. The CDR3 spans 13 residues.

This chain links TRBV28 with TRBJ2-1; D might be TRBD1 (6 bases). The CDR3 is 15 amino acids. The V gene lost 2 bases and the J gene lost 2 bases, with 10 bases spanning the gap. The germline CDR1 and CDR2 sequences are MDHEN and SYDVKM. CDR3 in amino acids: CASSLGGAAYNEQFF. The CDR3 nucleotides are TGTGCCAGCAGTTTAGGGGGCGCGGCCTACAATGAGCAGTTCTTC.